This T cell receptor beta chain was obtained from a study of technical replicates of blood from four donors. The method was immunoSEQ multiplex PCR; TCRdb's version includes in-frame clones alone and lacks a portion of them. The sample contains 55,000 to 75,000 clones, approximately 94% of which appear only once. CDR3 length: 16 residues. The V and J ends lost 0 bases and 3 bases, in that order; junction bases with no gene match: 5. Germline V gene lookup returns CDR1 SGHRS and CDR2 YFSETQ. The source is a human donor in good health. Sequenced: T cells isolated from PBMCs. The V call is TRBV5-1, the J call TRBJ2-7, with 11 positions matching TRBD2. CDR3 region: CASSLALAGGLYEQYF. CDR3 bases: TGCGCCAGCAGCTTGGCCCTAGCGGGAGGCCTCTACGAGCAGTACTTC.